This T cell receptor beta chain was obtained from a study of OX40 agonist ivuxolimab in advanced cancers. Study in general: Each patient was given ivuxolimab into a vein every 2 weeks, at 0.01 to 10 mg/kg. Those enrolled were 70% to 85% male, with a mean age of approximately 60 years and ages from about 20 to 90. Study-level findings and limits: Compared with CD4+, CD8+ T cells on average had more expanded clones. Clonal expansion was seen in CD4+ and CD8+ blood T cells by week 6 at 0.1 to 3.0 mg/kg.

This CDR3 is 17 amino acids long. Trimming took 0 bases from V and 5 from J; bases not matched to a gene: 7. Germline V gives CDR1 KGHSH, CDR2 LQKENI. The data were produced by immunoSEQ multiplex PCR, yet TCRdb's version contains in-frame clones alone and is incomplete. The table records 75,000 to 90,000 clones, roughly nine tenths of them present only once. Worth noting for this clone: Its antigen is still unknown.

This material consisted of CD4+ or CD8+ T cells sorted from blood, taken in a trial of the OX40 agonist ivuxolimab. The sequence came from an adult with an advanced solid tumor such as melanoma, head and neck, liver or kidney cancer. The J gene is TRBJ1-1, the V gene TRBV18, with 12 nucleotides matching TRBD1. CDR3 nucleotide sequence: TGTGCCAGCTCACCACCGGGACAGGGGGCCTTGTGGACTGAAGCTTTCTTT. Protein: CASSPPGQGALWTEAFF. Full variable domain (missing parts from reference TRBV18 and TRBJ1-1): NAGVMQNPRHLVRRRGQEARLRCSPMKGHSHVYWYRQLPEEGLKFMVYLQKENIIDESGMPKERFSAEFPKEGPSILRIQQVVRGDSAAYFCASSPPGQGALWTEAFFGQGTRLTVV.